Shown below are 27 T cell receptor beta chains from a single sample sequenced in a study of T cell responses to AZD1222 COVID-19 vaccine (dated by TCRdb to 2020 to 2023). This sample's time point label indicates: baseline before first vaccination. The label giving this sample's treatment or condition can be read as: meningococcal conjugate vaccine given as trial control. Libraries were prepared through the immunoSEQ multiplex PCR assay. TCRdb obtained this table from immuneACCESS and retained in-frame rearrangements with V and J assigned. These tables miss some clones; where compared with another copy, unresolved V genes account for less than half of the shortfall, and the remainder is unexplained. The sample includes about 120,000 clones, with approximately 85% observed a single time. Of the sample, roughly 4.3% falls within the top ten clones. Material: peripheral blood, obtained on day 0 of MenACWY control vaccination. The receptors were gathered from an adult in good health.

The CDR3 coding sequence is TGTGCCACCAGTGATTTGGATCGGGCAGATCCACATGACTCCTATAATTCACCCCTCCACTTT. The encoded protein is CATSDLDRADPHDSYNSPLHF. The chain is built from TRBV24-1 and TRBJ1-6; D unresolved. Germline CDR1 reads KGHDR; CDR2 reads SFDVKD. V was pared by 0 bases and J by 0 bases, with 20 bases between. The CDR3 is made up of 21 amino acids.

The chain couples TRBV3-1 (or the pseudogene TRBV3-2) to TRBJ2-1; D unclear. Germline loops: CDR1 LGHDT, CDR2 YNNKEL (reference sequence). V shed 5 bases and J shed 0 bases, with 11 bases lying between them. The CDR3 contains 15 residues. The CDR3 protein is CASSSISSSYNEQFF. The DNA for the CDR3 is TGTGCCAGCAGCTCTATTTCAAGCTCCTACAATGAGCAGTTCTTC.

The chain couples TRBV6-5 to TRBJ1-1; the match to TRBD1 covers 7 bases. This CDR3 comprises 15 residues. Germline loops: CDR1 MNHEY, CDR2 SVGAGI. J lost 5 bases, V lost 6 bases, and 12 bases had no gene match. This chain's CDR3 is CASRNRQGSRTEAFF. The CDR3 DNA reads as TGTGCCAGCAGAAACCGACAGGGATCGAGAACTGAAGCTTTCTTT.

The V call is TRBV7-9, the J call TRBJ1-2; no definite D call. The length of the CDR3 is 14 residues. The V end was cut by 5 bases, the J end by 7 bases, with 17 bases between. Germline CDR1 is SEHNR and CDR2 is FQNEAQ (reference sequence). The CDR3 nucleotides are TGTGCCAGCAGCCCTTCGACCAGATCAGGTGGCTACACCTTC. Translated, it gives CASSPSTRSGGYTF.

The rearrangement links TRBV28 to TRBJ1-6, with no clear D. The CDR3 length is 14 residues. Deletions cut 3 bases from V and 8 bases from J, with 11 bases between. From germline, CDR1 is MDHEN and CDR2 SYDVKM. The CDR3 spells CASSFREWDSPLHF. The CDR3 DNA follows: TGTGCCAGCAGTTTTAGGGAATGGGATTCACCCCTCCACTTT.

The chain carries TRBV7-9 and TRBJ2-7; the match to TRBD1 covers 9 bases. This CDR3 comprises 14 residues. CDR1 is SEHNR and CDR2 is FQNEAQ in the germline V gene (reference sequence). V lost 4 bases and J lost 4; bases outside the gene matches: 5. CDR3 loop: CASSYTGGEYEQYF. The CDR3 coding sequence is TGTGCCAGCAGCTATACAGGGGGCGAATACGAGCAGTACTTC.

The chain is built from TRBV10-3 and TRBJ2-3; no reliable D call. The germline V and J ends were trimmed by 1 base and 4 bases, with 12 bases remaining between them. There are 15 residues in the CDR3. Germline-derived CDR1 and CDR2 are ENHRY and SYGVKD. This CDR3 is CAISELAGSPDTQYF. Here the CDR3 DNA reads TGTGCCATCAGTGAGTTGGCTGGGTCCCCAGATACGCAGTATTTT.

The rearrangement uses TRBV24-1 and TRBJ2-6, with D unclear. CDR1 is KGHDR, CDR2 SFDVKD, per germline. Between the trimmed V and J ends, which lost 6 bases and 0 bases, there was a span of 8 bases. The CDR3 covers 15 residues. DNA for the CDR3: TGTGCCACCAGTTTGGGCAGCTCTGGGGCCAACGTCCTGACTTTC. Translation gives CATSLGSSGANVLTF.

Of note for this clone: In the same sample, other DNA sequences code for this CDR3. Here the CDR3 reads CASSFLQGTDTQYF. The CDR3 DNA follows: TGTGCCAGCAGTTTCTTACAGGGCACAGATACGCAGTATTTT. The chain couples TRBV28 to TRBJ2-3; D may be TRBD1 (5 bases). Germline V CDR1 and CDR2: MDHEN, SYDVKM. The CDR3 consists of 14 residues. V lost 3 bases to trimming and J lost 1 base, with 8 bases between them.

The V and J genes are TRBV4-1 and TRBJ1-5; D might be TRBD1 (5 bases). The CDR3 is 15 residues long. Trimming cost V 1 base and J 6 bases, with 13 bases left between them. The germline V gene has CDR1 MGHRA and CDR2 YSYEKL. This CDR3 is CASSQVGVRGQPQHF. In DNA, the CDR3 is TGCGCCAGCAGCCAAGTAGGGGTTAGGGGTCAGCCCCAGCATTTT.

The genes are TRBV7-9 and TRBJ1-2; D is ambiguous. Trimming pared 1 base from V and 3 bases from J, leaving 9 bases between. The germline gives CDR1 SEHNR, CDR2 FQNEAQ (reference sequence). The CDR3 is 14 amino acids. The CDR3 protein is CASSLVAQDYGYTF. The DNA for the CDR3 is TGTGCCAGCAGCTTAGTAGCACAAGACTATGGCTACACCTTC.

This sequence joins TRBV29-1 and TRBJ1-1; no firm D call. Trimming left V 7 bases short and J 2 bases short, with 14 bases between. Germline values: CDR1 SQVTM, CDR2 ANQGSEA. The CDR3 is 13 residues long. The CDR3 DNA reads TGCAGCGGGGTCGTGACGGCTAACACTGAAGCTTTCTTT. Translated: CSGVVTANTEAFF.

The V gene is TRBV6-4, the J gene TRBJ2-2, with 8 bases fitting TRBD2. Germline values: CDR1 MRHNA, CDR2 SNTAGT. Trimming took 3 bases from V and 1 from J; bases not matched to a gene: 4. CDR3 length: 16 amino acids. For the CDR3, the DNA is TGTGCCAGCAGTGAATTAGCGGGACAGAACACCGGGGAGCTGTTTTTT. Translation gives CASSELAGQNTGELFF.

In DNA form, the CDR3 reads TGTGCCAGCAGCCTGGACAGGGTGAATTCACCCCTCCACTTT. This encodes CASSLDRVNSPLHF. This chain uses TRBV5-4 with TRBJ1-6, with 8 bases fitting TRBD1. CDR1 SGHNT and CDR2 YYREEE come from the germline V gene (reference sequence). With 4 bases clipped from V and 7 bases from J, the junction kept 4 bases outside the gene matches. The CDR3 is 14 amino acids.

The V and J genes are TRBV18 and TRBJ2-7, with TRBD1 identical over 8 bases. The V gene's germline CDR1 is KGHSH and CDR2 LQKENI. The CDR3 contains 14 residues. V shed 4 bases, J shed 2 bases, and the junction held 4 bases outside the gene matches. The chain's CDR3 is CASSQDRATYEQYF. CDR3 in DNA: TGTGCCAGCTCACAGGACAGGGCCACCTACGAGCAGTACTTC. Complete variable domain (other parts from reference TRBV18 and TRBJ2-7): NAGVMQNPRHLVRRRGQEARLRCSPMKGHSHVYWYRQLPEEGLKFMVYLQKENIIDESGMPKERFSAEFPKEGPSILRIQQVVRGDSAAYFCASSQDRATYEQYFGPGTRLTVT.

The genes are TRBV6-5 and TRBJ2-1; D gene ambiguous. The CDR3 sequence is 15 residues long. Germline CDR1 reads MNHEY; CDR2 reads SVGAGI. V lost 5 bases and J lost 9, with 20 bases in between. The CDR3 reads CASSRLGLTRAEQFF. The CDR3 DNA follows: TGTGCCAGCAGTCGCCTTGGCCTGACAAGGGCTGAGCAGTTCTTC.

This chain uses TRBV7-9 with TRBJ2-3, with a possible D match to TRBD1 (6 bases). The germline CDR1 and CDR2 sequences are SEHNR and FQNEAQ (reference sequence). With 1 base removed from V and 2 bases from J, the gap between germline ends came to 10 bases. The CDR3 runs to 15 residues. The CDR3: CASSLVQGHTDTQYF. In DNA, the CDR3 is TGTGCCAGCAGCTTAGTACAGGGCCACACAGATACGCAGTATTTT.

This rearrangement joins TRBV4-1 to TRBJ1-1, with TRBD1 identical over 12 bases. V shed 1 base and J 4 bases; nucleotides not matched to a gene: 7. The germline V gene encodes CDR1 MGHRA and CDR2 YSYEKL. The CDR3 has 17 amino acids. DNA of the CDR3: TGCGCCAGCAGCCAAGTAAGGGACAGGGGGCGGGCCACTGAAGCTTTCTTT. Amino acid sequence: CASSQVRDRGRATEAFF.

This clone came up once. The chain carries TRBV28 and TRBJ2-3; 9 bases are a match to TRBD2. The trim removed 2 bases at V and 6 bases at J, leaving 12 bases unmatched. Germline loops: CDR1 MDHEN, CDR2 SYDVKM. This CDR3 has 17 amino acids. The CDR3 DNA reads TGTGCCAGCAGTTTAGCCAGCGGGGGGCCCCGATCCGATACGCAGTATTTT. Translated, it gives CASSLASGGPRSDTQYF.

This sequence joins TRBV4-3 and TRBJ1-2; 11 nucleotides match TRBD1. Germline lookup yields CDR1 LGHNA and CDR2 YSLEER. Unmatched junction bases numbered 7, after V lost 1 base and J lost 6 bases. The CDR3 covers 16 residues. The CDR3 coding sequence is TGCGCCAGCAGCCAAGCACGGACAGGGGGCGGACATGGCTACACCTTC. It yields the protein CASSQARTGGGHGYTF.

The V gene is TRBV6-5, the J gene TRBJ2-7; TRBD1 aligns across 9 bases. Germline V gives CDR1 MNHEY, CDR2 SVGAGI. V was pared by 4 bases and J by 2 bases, with 9 bases of the junction left unmatched. The CDR3 runs to 16 residues. The CDR3 region has the DNA TGTGCCAGCAGTTCTCGTGGACAGGGGAGGCCCTACGAGCAGTACTTC. Translation: CASSSRGQGRPYEQYF.

The genes are TRBV7-8 and TRBJ1-5, with D maybe TRBD1 (6 bases). Trimming stripped 2 bases from V and 6 bases from J, with 17 bases between. CDR1 and CDR2 from the germline V gene are SGHVS and FQNEAQ. This CDR3 is built from 16 residues. The CDR3 DNA sequence: TGTGCCAGCAGCTTAACCGTGGTGGGGGGGCCTCAGCCCCAGCATTTT. Its translation is CASSLTVVGGPQPQHF.

This sequence joins TRBV30 and TRBJ2-7, with TRBD1 identical over 9 bases. J gave up 2 bases and V 0 bases, and 2 bases lay outside the gene matches. There are 14 residues in the CDR3. The V gene's germline CDR1 is GTSNPN and CDR2 SVGIG (reference sequence). The CDR3, as DNA: TGTGCCTGGAGTGTTGGGACAGGGACCTACGAGCAGTACTTC. Protein product: CAWSVGTGTYEQYF.

The genes are TRBV7-8 and TRBJ2-1, with TRBD2 matching 11 bases. V was clipped by 0 bases and J by 4 bases; unmatched bases: 5. Germline-derived CDR1 and CDR2 are SGHVS and FQNEAQ. This CDR3 is 17 amino acids long. The DNA of the CDR3 is TGTGCCAGCAGCTTAGCGGTAGCGGGGGGGTTATACAATGAGCAGTTCTTC. Translated: CASSLAVAGGLYNEQFF.

This chain uses TRBV2 with TRBJ1-2, with a tentative D call TRBD1 (5 bases). Per germline, CDR1 SNHLY and CDR2 FYNNEI. The CDR3 is 17 amino acids. Trimming pared 3 bases from V and 4 bases from J, leaving 21 bases between. For the CDR3, the DNA is TGTGCCAGCAGTGACCGGGGCCTTACCCGACCTTTCTATGGCTACACCTTC. It codes for CASSDRGLTRPFYGYTF. Looking up the rest from reference TRBV2 and TRBJ1-2 gives the full variable domain: EPEVTQTPSHQVTQMGQEVILRCVPISNHLYFYWYRQILGQKVEFLVSFYNNEISEKSEIFDDQFSVERPDGSNFTLKIRSTKLEDSAMYFCASSDRGLTRPFYGYTFGSGTRLTVV.

The rearrangement uses TRBV7-2 and TRBJ1-5; D might be TRBD1 (6 bases). CDR3 length: 18 amino acids. CDR1 and CDR2 (germline): SGHTA, FQGNSA. Trimming left V 5 bases short and J 0 bases short, with 20 bases between. In nucleotides, the CDR3 is TGTGCCAGCAGCCCCGAGGGGACATACGTTTATAGCAATCAGCCCCAGCATTTT. Its translation: CASSPEGTYVYSNQPQHF.

This clone was detected only a few times. The rearrangement joins TRBV5-4 to TRBJ2-7; either TRBD1 or TRBD2 may fit D (6 bases each). Between the trimmed V and J ends, which lost 2 bases and 3 bases, there was a span of 15 bases. The CDR3 loop spans 15 amino acids. The germline CDR1 and CDR2 sequences are SGHNT and YYREEE (reference sequence). This chain's CDR3 is CASSFLGGRIYEQYF. CDR3 in DNA: TGTGCCAGCAGCTTTCTAGGGGGGAGGATCTACGAGCAGTACTTC.